One sample yielded the 14 T cell receptor beta chains listed below, sequenced in a study of Graves' ophthalmopathy and Graves' hyperthyroidism. Amplified TCR beta CDR3 regions were obtained using RNA transcripts as template. HTBI-primed RT-PCR formed the first round, and a multiplex PCR formed the second. Each CDR3 protein is one row after TCRdb ran MiXCR on the multiplex PCR reads. The data show about 39,000 distinct CDR3 sequences, with around half seen just once and approximately 25% held by the top ten. Sequenced: peripheral blood. Receptors were obtained from an adult woman with stable Graves' hyperthyroidism.

Details on this clonotype: Since no conserved phenylalanine or tryptophan closes the CDR3, a read error is the likely cause. The DNA is left out, because the CDR3 cannot be placed on it with certainty; the CDR3 is given as TCRdb lists it. This chain joins TRBV6-5 and TRBJ2-2; no check of the table's D call, TRBD2, against the DNA was made. Germline-derived CDR1 and CDR2 are MNHEY and SVGAGI. The CDR3 totals 14 residues, both ends included. This CDR3 is CASSRTSATGELVL.

This clonotype was found once. One junction end disagrees with the germline gene, perhaps due to a read error. The chain carries TRBV10-2 and TRBJ1-6; TRBD1 aligns across 7 bases. CDR3 size: 15 residues. Germline V gene data show CDR1 as WSHSY and CDR2 as SAAADI. The CDR3: CASSEADRVESPLHF. The DNA for the CDR3 is TGTGCCAGCAGTGAAGCAGACAGGGTAGAATCACCCCTCCACTTT.

Many counts were recorded for this clonotype. This sequence joins TRBV25-1 and TRBJ2-7, with 8 bases matching TRBD2. The junction had 13 bases not matched to a gene; V was cut back by 2 bases and J by 4 bases. Germline V gene lookup returns CDR1 MGHDK and CDR2 SYGVNS. The CDR3 totals 17 residues. CDR3 loop: CASSEEGEPTGGYEQYF. The CDR3 DNA reads TGTGCCAGCAGTGAAGAGGGGGAACCGACGGGAGGGTACGAGCAGTACTTC.

The chain joins TRBV14 to TRBJ2-7; TRBD1 matches at 8 bases. The germline V gene has CDR1 SGHDN and CDR2 FVKESK. The CDR3 loop spans 14 amino acids. V shed 6 bases, J shed 5 bases, and the junction held 9 bases outside the gene matches. Written as DNA, the CDR3 is TGTGCCAGCAGTTTGGACAGGGTTATGAACGAGCAGTACTTC. This encodes CASSLDRVMNEQYF.

This clonotype is medium-sized within its sample. The chain employs TRBV25-1 and TRBJ1-3, with D possibly matching TRBD1 (5 bases). Trimming shortened V by 8 bases and J by 2 bases, and 16 bases separated the two germline ends. The CDR3 has 15 residues. The germline gives CDR1 MGHDK, CDR2 SYGVNS. The CDR3 region is CASRAGEWAGNTIYF. Written as DNA, the CDR3 is TGTGCCAGCCGTGCGGGGGAATGGGCTGGAAACACCATATATTTT.

The chain recombines TRBV2 with TRBJ2-7; 9 nucleotides match TRBD2. Trimming removed 6 bases from V and 2 bases from J; junction bases left unmatched: 11. The germline V gene has CDR1 SNHLY and CDR2 FYNNEI. This CDR3 contains 16 residues. In DNA, the CDR3 is TGTGCCAGCAGCCACCGACTAGCGGAGCTAGCCTACGAGCAGTACTTC. Its translation: CASSHRLAELAYEQYF.

This clonotype has more than one count but fewer than ten. The chain has TRBV20-1 and TRBJ2-5; D is possibly TRBD1 (6 bases). Trimming shortened V by 2 bases and J by 5 bases, and 9 bases separated the two germline ends. The CDR3 length is 12 residues. The germline CDR1 and CDR2 sequences are DFQATT and SNEGSKA (reference sequence). CDR3 in amino acids: CSARKGDETQYF. In DNA form, the CDR3 reads TGCAGTGCTAGAAAGGGGGACGAGACCCAGTACTTC.

This chain's CDR3 is CSARASGGGYGYTF. The CDR3 DNA is TGCAGTGCTAGAGCTTCCGGGGGGGGGTATGGCTACACCTTC. V and J are TRBV20-1 and TRBJ1-2; a weak D match, TRBD1 (5 bases). Germline loops: CDR1 DFQATT, CDR2 SNEGSKA (reference sequence). V lost 1 base and J 5 bases, leaving 14 bases between the germline ends. The CDR3 is 14 amino acids.

This clonotype was counted at least ten times. In nucleotides, the CDR3 is TGTGCCAGTAGTCGGTGGGGCTTGGGCAATCAGCCCCAGCATTTT. Protein sequence: CASSRWGLGNQPQHF. This chain connects TRBV19 to TRBJ1-5; TRBD1 might be the D (5 bases). V lost 5 bases and J lost 2, with 13 bases in between. This CDR3 spans 15 amino acids. Per germline, CDR1 LNHDA and CDR2 SQIVND (reference sequence).

V and J are TRBV18 and TRBJ2-3; D may be TRBD1 or TRBD2 (6 bases each). V was trimmed by 4 bases and J by 5 bases, leaving 13 bases between them. The germline V gene has CDR1 KGHSH and CDR2 LQKENI. This CDR3 has 14 amino acids. CDR3 coding DNA: TGTGCCAGCTCACAACACAAGGGGGGAGATACGCAGTATTTT. It encodes CASSQHKGGDTQYF.

Comment on this clonotype: The junction shows a germline mismatch at one end, possibly a read error. The chain links TRBV19 to TRBJ1-1, with a tentative D call TRBD1 (6 bases). Germline V CDR1 and CDR2: LNHDA, SQIVND (reference sequence). The CDR3 is made up of 13 amino acids. The DNA of the CDR3 is TGTGCCTGTGGGACAAACTCGAACACTGGAGCTTTCTTT. It encodes CACGTNSNTGAFF.

This clonotype was seen ten or more times. This chain connects TRBV10-2 to TRBJ1-5; 9 nucleotides line up with TRBD1. Germline trimming cut 6 bases from V and 1 base from J; bases unmatched to any gene: 7. The CDR3 runs 16 residues. Per the germline V gene, CDR1 is WSHSY and CDR2 is SAAADI. CDR3 region: CASRDRGSGSNQPQHF. CDR3 nucleotide sequence: TGCGCCAGCAGGGACAGGGGCTCCGGGAGCAATCAGCCCCAGCATTTT.

As for this clonotype: A clone one base away is much larger, so this may be a read error. The V and J genes are TRBV18 and TRBJ1-1; D gene uncertain. This CDR3 region has 12 residues. The germline V gene encodes CDR1 KGHSH and CDR2 LQKENI. CDR3 protein: CASSLELSETFF. Here the CDR3 DNA reads TGTGCCAGCTCACTCGAGCTGTCTGAAACTTTCTTT.

In this sample, this clonotype turned up many times. DNA of the CDR3: TGTGCCAGCAGTTTTGGACACTATGGCTACACCTTC. The encoded protein is CASSFGHYGYTF. This chain uses TRBV12-3 or TRBV12-4 with TRBJ1-2; D ambiguous. Trimming took 3 bases from V and 3 from J, leaving 5 bases between them. The CDR3 length is 12 residues.